Below are 17 T cell receptor beta chains sequenced from a single sample in a study of shared clonotypes between healthy human individuals. Method: immunoSEQ multiplex PCR; TCRdb's copy keeps in-frame clones and lacks some. The sample carries hundreds of thousands of clones, about 74% recorded once. The source material was PBMCs. The receptor set was obtained from a woman in her forties in good health. Some clones in this sample may be carry-over from other donors' samples.

The chain links TRBV27 to TRBJ2-7; 7 nucleotides match TRBD1. CDR3 length: 17 amino acids. Trimming at V came to 0 bases and at J to 0 bases, leaving 8 bases not matched to a gene. Germline V CDR1 and CDR2: MNHEY, SMNVEV (reference sequence). The CDR3 is CASSLSRTGDSSYEQYF. The CDR3 region has the DNA TGTGCCAGCAGTTTATCCAGGACAGGCGATAGCTCCTACGAGCAGTACTTC.

The chain is built from TRBV10-3 and TRBJ1-2; unclear D gene. V was trimmed by 10 bases and J by 0 bases, leaving 15 bases between them. The V gene's germline CDR1 is ENHRY and CDR2 SYGVKD. The CDR3 loop spans 14 amino acids. The CDR3 sequence: CATKRVGSNYGYTF. As DNA, the CDR3 is TGTGCCACAAAAAGGGTAGGGTCTAACTATGGCTACACCTTC.

A remark on this clone: A far larger clone is off by one base, so a read error is likely. The chain links TRBV25-1 to TRBJ2-2, with 7 bases lining up with TRBD1. In germline, CDR1 is MGHDK, CDR2 SYGVNS. J was trimmed by 9 bases and V by 0 bases; bases with no gene match: 4. This CDR3 comprises 14 residues. The CDR3 nucleotides are TGTGCCAGCAGTGAATATGAGGGGGCCAGGGAGCTGTTTTTT. Amino acids: CASSEYEGARELFF.

This chain joins TRBV28 and TRBJ1-1, with 7 bases matching TRBD1. The V gene end was trimmed by 3 bases and the J gene end by 11 bases; junction bases not matched to a gene: 6. The CDR3 runs to 12 residues. Germline CDR1 is MDHEN and CDR2 is SYDVKM. Here the CDR3 reads CASSFIDRVAFF. As DNA, the CDR3 is TGTGCCAGCAGTTTTATCGACAGGGTGGCTTTCTTT.

Turning to this clone: One base separates it from a far larger clone, so it is likely a read error. Other nucleotide sequences in the sample specify the same CDR3. This sequence joins TRBV6-4 and TRBJ2-3; D is possibly TRBD1 (6 bases). CDR3 length equals 14 residues. V was trimmed by 3 bases and J by 1 base, leaving 8 bases between them. CDR1 and CDR2 from the germline V gene are MRHNA and SNTAGT. CDR3 residues: CASSDKGGTDTQYF. The CDR3 nucleotides are TGTGCCAGCAGTGATAAGGGGGGCACAGATACGCAGTATTTT.

On this clone itself: The likely explanation is a read error, given a far larger clone one base away. Other DNA sequences from this sample encode an identical CDR3 as well. The rearrangement links TRBV29-1 to TRBJ2-7; weak D call: TRBD1 (6 bases). The V end was cut by 6 bases, the J end by 3 bases, with 18 bases between. This CDR3 contains 14 residues. Germline loops: CDR1 SQVTM, CDR2 ANQGSEA. The CDR3 nucleotides read TGCAGCGTCCGGACAGTCAGAACCTTCTACGAGCAGTACTTC. As protein: CSVRTVRTFYEQYF.

The rearrangement uses TRBV10-3 and TRBJ1-5, with D hard to call. This CDR3 is built from 15 residues. The germline V gene has CDR1 ENHRY and CDR2 SYGVKD. With 3 bases removed from V and 0 bases from J, the gap between germline ends came to 9 bases. CDR3 bases: TGTGCCATCAGTGATAAGGGAGGTAGCAATCAGCCCCAGCATTTT. This sequence encodes CAISDKGGSNQPQHF.

To note about this clone: A far larger clone differs by one base, so this is likely a read error. This chain connects TRBV7-8 to TRBJ1-5; TRBD1 agrees at 10 bases. This CDR3 contains 18 residues. V lost 8 bases, J lost 0 bases, and 13 bases stayed unmatched. Germline V gene data show CDR1 as SGHVS and CDR2 as FQNEAQ. DNA of the CDR3: TGTGCCAGCGGCTCCCGGGACAGGGGAGGATATAGCAATCAGCCCCAGCATTTT. Translated, it gives CASGSRDRGGYSNQPQHF.

The chain links TRBV2 to TRBJ2-6; D may be TRBD1 (6 bases). CDR1 SNHLY and CDR2 FYNNEI come from the germline V gene. CDR3 length: 15 residues. V was shortened by 5 bases and J by 2 bases, with 10 bases between the two germline ends. The CDR3 sequence is CASSSRGAGANVLTF. CDR3 in DNA: TGTGCCAGCAGTTCCAGGGGAGCTGGGGCCAACGTCCTGACTTTC.

The chain has TRBV10-2 and TRBJ1-1, with TRBD1 as a possible D gene (6 bases). The V and J ends lost 6 bases and 5 bases respectively, with 34 bases between them. Germline V gene data show CDR1 as WSHSY and CDR2 as SAAADI. The CDR3 consists of 20 residues. Here the CDR3 DNA reads TGCGCCAGCAGCGACCGGGACGGCCCAACCGAGGGGGAAAGCGGGACTGAAGCTTTCTTT. Translated: CASSDRDGPTEGESGTEAFF.

The chain uses TRBV2 and TRBJ1-2; 7 bases agree with TRBD1. Germline lookup yields CDR1 SNHLY and CDR2 FYNNEI. There are 14 residues in the CDR3. J lost 3 bases, V lost 5 bases, and 6 bases had no gene match. The CDR3 bases are TGTGCCAGCAGTATCGACAGGGAATACTATGGCTACACCTTC. It specifies CASSIDREYYGYTF.

This sequence joins TRBV29-1 and TRBJ2-1; TRBD2 aligns across 9 bases. The germline CDR1 and CDR2 sequences are SQVTM and ANQGSEA. The J segment lost 4 bases and the V segment lost 4 bases, leaving 5 bases of the junction unmatched. The CDR3 totals 14 residues. The DNA of the CDR3 is TGCAGCGTTGGTGGGCGGGAGGGGTACAATGAGCAGTTCTTC. It encodes CSVGGREGYNEQFF.

The sample holds a few counts of this clone. This chain connects TRBV28 to TRBJ2-7, with 8 bases lining up with TRBD1. Germline V CDR1 and CDR2: MDHEN, SYDVKM. The CDR3 has 15 residues. With V trimmed by 5 bases and J by 4 bases, 10 bases remained unmatched. CDR3 in DNA: TGTGCCAGCAGTCCCTCCGGACAGGGATTGTACGAGCAGTACTTC. Amino acid sequence: CASSPSGQGLYEQYF.

This clone has just a few counts. The chain carries TRBV7-2 and TRBJ2-7; D call uncertain. The CDR3 consists of 14 residues. From germline, CDR1 is SGHTA and CDR2 FQGNSA. The V and J ends lost 4 bases and 2 bases respectively, with 12 bases between them. CDR3 in DNA: TGTGCCAGCAGCTCGCCCGATTTCCCCTACGAGCAGTACTTC. It is translated as CASSSPDFPYEQYF.

This clone is a singleton in its sample. CDR3 in DNA: TGTGCCATAAGACACGGGACATACCAGGACGAGCAGTACTTC. Protein product: CAIRHGTYQDEQYF. The V call is TRBV10-3, the J call TRBJ2-7, with TRBD1 as a possible D gene (6 bases). Germline CDR1 and CDR2: ENHRY and SYGVKD. The CDR3 has 14 amino acids. Trimming took off 9 bases at V and 5 bases at J, with 20 bases between the two ends.

A note on this clone: A much larger clonotype is one base distant, so this may be a read error. This chain connects TRBV5-1 to TRBJ2-7, with D perhaps matching TRBD1 (5 bases). This CDR3 has 14 residues. From germline, CDR1 is SGHRS and CDR2 YFSETQ. Trimming cost V 2 bases and J 2 bases, with 11 bases left between them. CDR3 sequence (DNA): TGCGCCAGCAGCTTTGTTGCGGACACCTACGAGCAGTACTTC. This gives the protein CASSFVADTYEQYF.

The CDR3 loop is CATSRDPGSGYEQYF. As DNA, the CDR3 is TGTGCCACCAGCAGAGACCCGGGGTCGGGCTACGAGCAGTACTTC. The chain has TRBV15 and TRBJ2-5, with D maybe TRBD2 (5 bases). The DNA end lines up better with TRBJ2-7; the J call may be wrong. The CDR3 runs to 15 residues. Looked up from germline, CDR1 is LNHNV and CDR2 is YYDKDF (reference sequence).